This T cell receptor (beta chain) was retrieved from a study of blood T cell repertoires in COVID-19. Overall study: Sites across the United States, Italy and Spain contributed samples from acute and convalescent COVID-19.

The V end lost 0 bases, the J end lost 3 bases, and 10 bases lay between the germline ends. This CDR3 has 15 residues. Germline-derived CDR1 and CDR2 are SGHNT and YYREEE (reference sequence). Sequencing used immunoSEQ multiplex PCR; TCRdb keeps in-frame clones, though not all of them. The profile covers about 120,000 clones, with 85% appearing a single time and around 9.9% taken by the ten largest. The source of this sequence is a man older than 75 with acute or convalescent COVID-19. The chain joins TRBV5-4 to TRBJ2-1; a weak D match, TRBD1 (5 bases). The material sequenced was peripheral blood. CDR3 DNA: TGTGCCAGCAGCTTGGGGGGCCTAGACTACAATGAGCAGTTCTTC. Its translation: CASSLGGLDYNEQFF.